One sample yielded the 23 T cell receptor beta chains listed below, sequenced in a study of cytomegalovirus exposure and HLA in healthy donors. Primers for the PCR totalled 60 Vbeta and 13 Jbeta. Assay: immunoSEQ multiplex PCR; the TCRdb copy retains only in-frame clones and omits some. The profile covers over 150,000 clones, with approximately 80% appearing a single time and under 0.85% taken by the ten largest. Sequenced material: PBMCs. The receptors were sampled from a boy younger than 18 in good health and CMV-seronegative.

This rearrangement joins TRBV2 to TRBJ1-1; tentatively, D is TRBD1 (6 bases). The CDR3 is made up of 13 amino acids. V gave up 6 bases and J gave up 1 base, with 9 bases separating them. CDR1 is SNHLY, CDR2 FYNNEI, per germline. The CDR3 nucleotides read TGTGCCAGCAGGGAGACAGGGAACACTGAAGCTTTCTTT. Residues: CASRETGNTEAFF.

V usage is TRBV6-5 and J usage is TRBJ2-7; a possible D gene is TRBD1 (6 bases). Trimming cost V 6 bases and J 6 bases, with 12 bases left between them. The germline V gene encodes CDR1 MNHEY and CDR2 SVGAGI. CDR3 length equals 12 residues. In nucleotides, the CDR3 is TGTGCCAGCAGCAGGGGCGGTGCCGAGCAGTACTTC. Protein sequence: CASSRGGAEQYF.

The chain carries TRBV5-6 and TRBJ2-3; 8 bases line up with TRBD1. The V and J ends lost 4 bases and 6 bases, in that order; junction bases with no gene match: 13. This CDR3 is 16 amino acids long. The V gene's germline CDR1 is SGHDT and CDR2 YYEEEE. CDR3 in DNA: TGTGCCAGCAGCGGCGTGACAGGGGCCACCGCGGATACGCAGTATTTT. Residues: CASSGVTGATADTQYF.

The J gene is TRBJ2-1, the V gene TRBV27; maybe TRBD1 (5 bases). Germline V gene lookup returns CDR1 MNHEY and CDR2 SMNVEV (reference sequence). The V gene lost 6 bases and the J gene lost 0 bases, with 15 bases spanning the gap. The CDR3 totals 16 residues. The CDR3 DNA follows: TGTGCCAGCAGACTTGGGGCTTCTCGCTCCTACAATGAGCAGTTCTTC. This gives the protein CASRLGASRSYNEQFF.

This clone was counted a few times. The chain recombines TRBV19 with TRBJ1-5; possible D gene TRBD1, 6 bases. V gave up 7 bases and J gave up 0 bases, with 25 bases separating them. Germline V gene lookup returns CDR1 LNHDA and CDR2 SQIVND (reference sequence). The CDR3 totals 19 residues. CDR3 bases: TGTGCCAGTACCCGACAGGCCGGGGCCCTCTCCTTTAGCAATCAGCCCCAGCATTTT. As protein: CASTRQAGALSFSNQPQHF.

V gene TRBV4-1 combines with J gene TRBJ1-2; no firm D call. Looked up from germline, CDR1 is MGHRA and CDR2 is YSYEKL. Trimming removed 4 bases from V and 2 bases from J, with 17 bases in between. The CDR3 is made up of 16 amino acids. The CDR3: CASSRARETLNYGYTF. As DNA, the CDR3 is TGCGCCAGCAGCCGGGCGCGAGAGACGCTAAACTATGGCTACACCTTC.

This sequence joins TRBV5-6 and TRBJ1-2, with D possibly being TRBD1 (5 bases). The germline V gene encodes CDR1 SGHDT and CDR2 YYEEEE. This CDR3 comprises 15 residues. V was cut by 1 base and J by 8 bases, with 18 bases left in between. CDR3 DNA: TGTGCCAGCAGCTTGATGTACAGGACCATGGGGGGCTACACCTTC. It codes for CASSLMYRTMGGYTF.

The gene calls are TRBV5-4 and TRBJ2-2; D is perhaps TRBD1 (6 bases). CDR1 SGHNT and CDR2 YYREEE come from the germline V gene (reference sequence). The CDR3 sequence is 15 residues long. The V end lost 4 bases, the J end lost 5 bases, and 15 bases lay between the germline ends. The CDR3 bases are TGTGCCAGCAGCGTGAGGATAGGGGGTACCGGGGAGCTGTTTTTT. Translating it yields CASSVRIGGTGELFF.

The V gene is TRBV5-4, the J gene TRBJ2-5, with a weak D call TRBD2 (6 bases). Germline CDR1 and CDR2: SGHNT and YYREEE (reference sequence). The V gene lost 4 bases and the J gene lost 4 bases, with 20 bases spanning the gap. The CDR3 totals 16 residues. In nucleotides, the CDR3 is TGTGCCAGCAGCCCGGGGCGGGGCCTGCCCGCAGAGACCCAGTACTTC. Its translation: CASSPGRGLPAETQYF.

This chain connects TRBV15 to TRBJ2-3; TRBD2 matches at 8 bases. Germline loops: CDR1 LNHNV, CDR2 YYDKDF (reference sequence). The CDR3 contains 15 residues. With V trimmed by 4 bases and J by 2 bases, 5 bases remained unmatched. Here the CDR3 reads CATSTRLAHTDTQYF. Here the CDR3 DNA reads TGTGCCACCAGCACCAGACTAGCGCACACAGATACGCAGTATTTT.

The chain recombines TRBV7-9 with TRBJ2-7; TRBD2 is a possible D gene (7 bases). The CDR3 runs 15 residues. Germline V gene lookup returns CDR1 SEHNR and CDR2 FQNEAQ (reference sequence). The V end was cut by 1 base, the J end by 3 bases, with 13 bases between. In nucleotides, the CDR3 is TGTGCCAGCAGCTTAGGCGGGGGCGGGGGCTACGAGCAGTACTTC. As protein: CASSLGGGGGYEQYF.

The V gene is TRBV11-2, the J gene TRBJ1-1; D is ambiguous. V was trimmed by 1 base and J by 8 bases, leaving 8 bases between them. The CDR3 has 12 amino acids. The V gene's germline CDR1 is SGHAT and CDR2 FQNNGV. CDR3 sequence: CASSLAGREAFF. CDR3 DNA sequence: TGTGCCAGCAGCTTAGCCGGGAGGGAAGCTTTCTTT.

The DNA of the CDR3 is TGTGCCAGCAGTTACGGGGGGAAAAATTCACCCCTCCACTTT. Protein sequence: CASSYGGKNSPLHF. This chain joins TRBV6-5 and TRBJ1-6; D is perhaps TRBD1 (5 bases). V gave up 2 bases and J gave up 7 bases, with 9 bases separating them. The CDR3 length is 14 residues. Germline lookup yields CDR1 MNHEY and CDR2 SVGAGI.

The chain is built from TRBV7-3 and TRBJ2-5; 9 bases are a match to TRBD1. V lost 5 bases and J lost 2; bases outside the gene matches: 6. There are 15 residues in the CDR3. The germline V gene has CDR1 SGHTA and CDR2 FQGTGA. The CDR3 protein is CASSTSGTGQETQYF. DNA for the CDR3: TGTGCCAGCAGCACGTCCGGGACAGGGCAAGAGACCCAGTACTTC.

The CDR3 sequence: CASSDRVKGDTEAFF. DNA of the CDR3: TGTGCCAGCAGTGACCGTGTCAAAGGGGACACTGAAGCTTTCTTT. V gene TRBV6-1 combines with J gene TRBJ1-1, with D possibly being TRBD1 (5 bases). The germline V gene encodes CDR1 MNHNS and CDR2 SASEGT. The CDR3 has 15 amino acids. Deletions cut 3 bases from V and 3 bases from J, with 14 bases between.

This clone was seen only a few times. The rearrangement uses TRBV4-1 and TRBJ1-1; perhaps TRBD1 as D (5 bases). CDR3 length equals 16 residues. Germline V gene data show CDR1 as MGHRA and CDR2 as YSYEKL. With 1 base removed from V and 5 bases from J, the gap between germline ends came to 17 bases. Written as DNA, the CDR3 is TGCGCCAGCAGCCAAGGGAGGGGAACTATTTTGACTGAAGCTTTCTTT. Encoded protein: CASSQGRGTILTEAFF.

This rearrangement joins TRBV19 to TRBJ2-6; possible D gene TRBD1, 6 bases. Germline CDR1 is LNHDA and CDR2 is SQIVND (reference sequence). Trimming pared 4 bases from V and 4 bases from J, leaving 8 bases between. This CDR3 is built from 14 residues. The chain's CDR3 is CASSRTAGANVLTF. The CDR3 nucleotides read TGTGCCAGTAGTAGGACAGCAGGGGCCAACGTCCTGACTTTC.

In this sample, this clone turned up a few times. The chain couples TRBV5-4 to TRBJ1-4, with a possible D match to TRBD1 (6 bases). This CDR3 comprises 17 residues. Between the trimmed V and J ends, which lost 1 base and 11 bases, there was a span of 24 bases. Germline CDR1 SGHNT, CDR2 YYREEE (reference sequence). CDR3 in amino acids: CASSLYRGRGESGKLFF. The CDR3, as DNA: TGTGCCAGCAGCTTGTATCGAGGGAGGGGGGAATCCGGGAAACTGTTTTTT.

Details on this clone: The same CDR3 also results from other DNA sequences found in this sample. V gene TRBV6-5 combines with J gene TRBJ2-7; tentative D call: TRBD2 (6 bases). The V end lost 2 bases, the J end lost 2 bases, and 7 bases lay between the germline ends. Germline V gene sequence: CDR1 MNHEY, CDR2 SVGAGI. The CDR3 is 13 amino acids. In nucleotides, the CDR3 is TGTGCCAGCAGTTACCCGGGGGCCTACGAGCAGTACTTC. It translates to CASSYPGAYEQYF.

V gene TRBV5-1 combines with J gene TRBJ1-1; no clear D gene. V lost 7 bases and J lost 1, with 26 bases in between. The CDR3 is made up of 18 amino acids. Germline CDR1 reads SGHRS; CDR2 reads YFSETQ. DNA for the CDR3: TGCGCCAGCGCCCTACGAGGGTTAGCGGGAGCCAAGAACACTGAAGCTTTCTTT. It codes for CASALRGLAGAKNTEAFF. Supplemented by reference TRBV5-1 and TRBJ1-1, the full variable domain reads KAGVTQTPRYLIKTRGQQVTLSCSPISGHRSVSWYQQTPGQGLQFLFEYFSETQRNKGNFPGRFSGRQFSNSRSEMNVSTLELGDSALYLCASALRGLAGAKNTEAFFGQGTRLTVV.

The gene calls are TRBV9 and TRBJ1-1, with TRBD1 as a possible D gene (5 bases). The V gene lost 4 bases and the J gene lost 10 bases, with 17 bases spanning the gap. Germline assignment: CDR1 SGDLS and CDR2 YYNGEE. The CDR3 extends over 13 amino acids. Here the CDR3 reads CASSPPDSLIAFF. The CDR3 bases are TGTGCCAGCAGCCCCCCAGACAGTTTAATAGCTTTCTTT.

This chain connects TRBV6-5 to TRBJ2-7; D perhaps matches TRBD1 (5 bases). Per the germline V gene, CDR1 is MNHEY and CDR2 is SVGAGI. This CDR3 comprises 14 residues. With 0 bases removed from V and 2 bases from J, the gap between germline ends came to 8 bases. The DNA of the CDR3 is TGTGCCAGCAGTTACTCGCCCAGGGCCTACGAGCAGTACTTC. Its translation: CASSYSPRAYEQYF.

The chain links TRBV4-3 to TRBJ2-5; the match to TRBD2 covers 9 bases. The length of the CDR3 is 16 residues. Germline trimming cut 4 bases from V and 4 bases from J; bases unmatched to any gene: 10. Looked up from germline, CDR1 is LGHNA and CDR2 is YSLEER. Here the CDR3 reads CASSRISGSGGETQYF. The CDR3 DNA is TGCGCCAGCAGCCGCATTAGCGGGAGCGGGGGAGAGACCCAGTACTTC.